This entry lists 7 T cell receptor beta chains sequenced from one sample in a study of STAT5B mutations in CD4+ large granular lymphocyte leukemia. The assay was immunoSEQ multiplex PCR, and TCRdb's table has in-frame clones only and misses some. Of about 46,000 clones in the sample, about 80% were seen once. Material for sequencing was CD4+ T cells from blood buffy coats. These receptors were obtained from a human donor in good health.

V is TRBV7-3 and J is TRBJ2-5; TRBD2 aligns across 9 bases. With 2 bases clipped from V and 6 bases from J, the junction kept 4 bases outside the gene matches. Germline V gene lookup returns CDR1 SGHTA and CDR2 FQGTGA. This CDR3 has 14 residues. The CDR3, as DNA: TGTGCCAGCAGCTTAGCGGGGGGGCCACAGACCCAGTACTTC. Translation: CASSLAGGPQTQYF.

The V and J genes are TRBV7-3 and TRBJ2-5; D may correspond to TRBD1 or TRBD2 (5 bases each). V was pared by 3 bases and J by 4 bases, with 6 bases between. Germline V gene data show CDR1 as SGHTA and CDR2 as FQGTGA. The CDR3 length is 12 residues. CDR3 coding DNA: TGTGCCAGCAGCTTTGGGGGAGAGACCCAGTACTTC. Translation gives CASSFGGETQYF.

This clone has just a few counts. The chain couples TRBV10-3 to TRBJ1-2; D call uncertain. Trimming took off 2 bases at V and 8 bases at J, with 12 bases between the two ends. CDR3 length: 13 residues. CDR1 and CDR2 from the germline V gene are ENHRY and SYGVKD. The CDR3: CAISEGPLAGYTF. DNA for the CDR3: TGTGCCATCAGTGAGGGGCCGTTAGCCGGCTACACCTTC.

About this clone itself: Germline is not matched at one junction end, which may reflect a read error. V is TRBV30 and J is TRBJ1-6, with D perhaps matching TRBD1 (6 bases). There are 14 residues in the CDR3. CDR1 GTSNPN and CDR2 SVGIG come from the germline V gene (reference sequence). CDR3: CAWSVPQGNPPLHF. The CDR3 nucleotides are TGTGCCTGGAGTGTTCCACAGGGTAATCCACCCCTCCACTTT.

This rearrangement joins TRBV11-2 to TRBJ1-1; 8 bases line up with TRBD1. This CDR3 is 15 amino acids long. V lost 2 bases, J lost 3 bases, and 5 bases stayed unmatched. The V gene's germline CDR1 is SGHAT and CDR2 FQNNGV. DNA of the CDR3: TGTGCCAGCAGCTTACGGACAGGGTTGGACACTGAAGCTTTCTTT. This translates into CASSLRTGLDTEAFF.

The chain employs TRBV11-3 and TRBJ2-1; perhaps TRBD2 as D (5 bases). The V and J ends lost 3 bases and 7 bases respectively, with 19 bases between them. CDR1 and CDR2 from the germline V gene are SGHNT and YENEEA. The CDR3 has 16 amino acids. DNA for the CDR3: TGTGCCAGCAGCTTTCATTCAAGCGGTAGGGTAAATGAGCAGTTCTTC. Its protein product is CASSFHSSGRVNEQFF.

This clone was seen a few times. The chain couples TRBV2 to TRBJ2-7, with a tentative D call TRBD2 (5 bases). Germline CDR1 is SNHLY and CDR2 is FYNNEI. This CDR3 has 15 amino acids. The V gene lost 2 bases and the J gene lost 3 bases, with 14 bases spanning the gap. The CDR3 coding sequence is TGTGCCAGCAGTGAACTCCGGACTGCTTTCTACGAGCAGTACTTC. This sequence encodes CASSELRTAFYEQYF.